This T cell receptor (beta chain) came from a study of blood T cell repertoires in COVID-19 (TCRdb year 2020). Concerning the study at large: Collaborator samples came from the United States, Italy and Spain and covered acute and convalescent phases of COVID-19. The prospective study material was composed of cDNA or gDNA derived from T cells, B-cell-depleted T cells, or PBMCs. The dataset comprised deeply sampled blood TCRbeta repertoires from subjects exposed to, actively infected with, or recovered from COVID-19. The repertoires were made available in a free public database intended to serve as a resource for research on the immune response to SARS-CoV-2. Samples were obtained from the ongoing ImmuneRACE study (first 160 participants) and from roughly 1,300 subjects provided by 6 global collaborators. Nearly every sample came with metadata listing a de-identified subject ID, COVID-19 status, age in years and sex. Where available, HLA class I and class II types were taken from metadata supplied by the sample provider and were not determined by assay-based typing.

As for this clone: What this receptor recognizes is not known. Qualities for individual bases were not recorded, and no much larger clone is one base off.

The collaborating institutions used their own protocols to collect whole blood in K2EDTA tubes. For TCRbeta analysis, collaborators shipped samples as frozen whole blood, isolated PBMCs, or DNA extracted from either of those sample types. TCRbeta CDR3 regions were amplified from genomic DNA by means of the immunoSEQ Assay, a bias-controlled multiplex PCR. The original methods were these. Within the assay, amplification of reference gene primers was used to estimate how many nucleated cells each sample contained. Sequence reads were collapsed and filtered to measure the absolute abundance of every unique TCRbeta CDR3 rearrangement. For each sample, productive Simpson clonality was calculated by taking the square root of Simpson's diversity index across productive rearrangements. TCRdb retrieved this table from immuneACCESS and kept in-frame rearrangements only. Not all clones are present; in checked studies, unresolved V genes account for under half, and no reason is known for the remainder. V, J and clone size are those of that table, while D and trimming were read from the DNA. This sample has about 120,000 clones in its table, and approximately 90% of those were observed once. Less than 30% of the sample belongs to the ten largest clones.

V ends up 7 bases short and J 7 bases short, with an unmatched junction base count of 8. According to the germline V gene (reference sequence), CDR1 reads LNHDA and CDR2 reads SQIVND. Reading from cysteine to phenylalanine, the CDR3 counts 15 amino acids. Left in the record is the CDR3 DNA by itself, 45 bases read in frame from the first base. Paper-wide results and their limitations: How much clinical and demographic metadata was included differed by source and by participant, and the metadata was provided uncurated.

Sequenced material: peripheral blood. The clonotype was recovered from a man aged 65 to 85 with active or convalescent COVID-19. Recombination connected TRBV19 to TRBJ2-1, with 12 middle bases fitting TRBD2. The CDR3: CASTPTSGRNNEQFF. The DNA reads as follows: TGTGCCAGTACGCCGACTAGCGGGAGAAATAATGAGCAGTTCTTC. Where the CDR3 stops, the reference TRBV19 and TRBJ2-1 genes take over; the full variable domain is DGGITQSPKYLFRKEGQNVTLSCEQNLNHDAMYWYRQDPGQGLRLIYYSQIVNDFQKGDIAEGYSVSREKKESFPLTVTSAQKNPTAFYLCASTPTSGRNNEQFFGPGTRLTVL.